This is a list of T cell receptor beta chains from one sample in a study of neurological immune-mediated disorders. TCRdb fed the 5' RACE reads into MiXCR, producing one record per CDR3 protein. The data hold 90,000 to 100,000 distinct CDR3 sequences, with 3.5% observed a single time. Sequences were obtained from PBMCs. Every receptor here comes from a young woman with multiple sclerosis. Each CDR3 is given with its conserved first and last residue. A D gene is named only where the DNA matches it firmly. Size values are once, few and many counts, or a class for expanded clones, and some rows have none.

CDR3nt: TGTGCCAGCAGCCAAGAATATGGATCTAGCTCCTACGAGCAGTACTTC
CDR3aa: CASSQEYGSSSYEQYF
j_gene: TRBJ2-7
v_gene: TRBV3-1
d_gene: -
abundance: many

CDR3nt: TGTGCCAGCAGTCGGGCGGGGGGGCTAGGCGAGCAGTACTTC
CDR3aa: CASSRAGGLGEQYF
j_gene: TRBJ2-7
v_gene: TRBV28
d_gene: TRBD2
abundance: many

CDR3nt: TGTGCCAGTAGTATGACTAGCGGGAGCTTAGATGAGCAGTTCTTC
CDR3aa: CASSMTSGSLDEQFF
j_gene: TRBJ2-1
v_gene: TRBV19
d_gene: TRBD2
abundance: many

CDR3nt: TGTGCCAGCAGCATGAGTGCGGTCAACACTGAAGCTTTCTTT
CDR3aa: CASSMSAVNTEAFF
j_gene: TRBJ1-1
v_gene: TRBV7-9
d_gene: -
abundance: many

CDR3nt: TGTGCCAGCTCATCCCCGACGGGACAGGGGACCGGGGAGCTGTTTTTT
CDR3aa: CASSSPTGQGTGELFF
j_gene: TRBJ2-2
v_gene: TRBV18
d_gene: TRBD1
abundance: many

CDR3nt: TGCGCCAGCAGCCAAGGGGCCCCGGGACAGATCTTC
CDR3aa: CASSQGAPGQIF
j_gene: TRBJ1-2
v_gene: TRBV4-1
d_gene: TRBD1
abundance: many

CDR3nt: TGTGCCAGCAGCCTAAGGACAGGGGGGTCCTACGAGCAGTACTTC
CDR3aa: CASSLRTGGSYEQYF
j_gene: TRBJ2-7
v_gene: TRBV7-2
d_gene: TRBD1
abundance: -

CDR3nt: TGTGCCAGCAGCTCCGACGGACAGAGGTCGCCCCAGCATTTT
CDR3aa: CASSSDGQRSPQHF
j_gene: TRBJ1-5
v_gene: TRBV28
d_gene: -
abundance: many

CDR3nt: TGTGCCATCAGGGGGGGTAATAGCCCGAGGGGTGAAGCTTTCTTT
CDR3aa: CAIRGGNSPRGEAFF
j_gene: TRBJ1-1
v_gene: TRBV10-3
d_gene: -
abundance: -

CDR3nt: TGCGCCAGCAGCTTGGCAGTGGGAGCTGAGACCCAGTACTTC
CDR3aa: CASSLAVGAETQYF
j_gene: TRBJ2-5
v_gene: TRBV5-1
d_gene: -
abundance: many

CDR3nt: TGTGCCAGCAGTCTTACCCGGGGGATCGGCTTCGATACGCAGTATTTT
CDR3aa: CASSLTRGIGFDTQYF
j_gene: TRBJ2-3
v_gene: TRBV6-5
d_gene: -
abundance: many

CDR3nt: TGTGCCAGCAGCTCGGGACGTAAGAATGGCTACACCTTC
CDR3aa: CASSSGRKNGYTF
j_gene: TRBJ1-2
v_gene: TRBV11-2
d_gene: -
abundance: many

CDR3nt: TGTGCCAGCAGCTTAGTGGATACGCAGTATTTT
CDR3aa: CASSLVDTQYF
j_gene: TRBJ2-3
v_gene: TRBV7-2
d_gene: -
abundance: many

CDR3nt: TGTGCCAGCAGACCACTCATCTCCGGGGAGCTGTTTTTT
CDR3aa: CASRPLISGELFF
j_gene: TRBJ2-2
v_gene: TRBV12-3/TRBV12-4
d_gene: -
abundance: many

CDR3nt: TGTGCCAGCAGCTTGGCCATGGCAGGAGAGCAGTACTTC
CDR3aa: CASSLAMAGEQYF
j_gene: TRBJ2-7
v_gene: TRBV5-5
d_gene: -
abundance: many

CDR3nt: TGTGCCAGCAGCACAAGCGGGGGGAGCCCGGGGAACAATGAGCAGTTCTTC
CDR3aa: CASSTSGGSPGNNEQFF
j_gene: TRBJ2-1
v_gene: TRBV6-5
d_gene: TRBD2
abundance: many

CDR3nt: TGCAGTGCTAGAGATTCGGGACATAGTCAAGAGACCCAGTACTTC
CDR3aa: CSARDSGHSQETQYF
j_gene: TRBJ2-5
v_gene: TRBV20-1
d_gene: -
abundance: many

CDR3nt: TGTGCCAGCAGTTACTCGGGTCAAGCGGGGGGGCCTGGGCAGTACTTC
CDR3aa: CASSYSGQAGGPGQYF
j_gene: TRBJ2-7
v_gene: TRBV6-5
d_gene: TRBD2
abundance: many

CDR3nt: TGCAGCGTTCCACTTTTCACCGGGGAGCTGTTTTTT
CDR3aa: CSVPLFTGELFF
j_gene: TRBJ2-2
v_gene: TRBV29-1
d_gene: -
abundance: many

CDR3nt: TGCAGTGCTTTCAAGACAGAAAACTATGGCTACACCTTC
CDR3aa: CSAFKTENYGYTF
j_gene: TRBJ1-2
v_gene: TRBV20-1
d_gene: -
abundance: many

CDR3nt: TGTGCCAGTAGTATAGCTCCAGGCAATGAGCAGTTCTTC
CDR3aa: CASSIAPGNEQFF
j_gene: TRBJ2-1
v_gene: TRBV19
d_gene: -
abundance: many

CDR3nt: TGCAGTGCTCACTCAGGACAGGACTACGAGCAGTACTTC
CDR3aa: CSAHSGQDYEQYF
j_gene: TRBJ2-7
v_gene: TRBV20-1
d_gene: TRBD1
abundance: many

CDR3nt: TGTGCCAGCAGTTACCTAGATACGCAGTATTTT
CDR3aa: CASSYLDTQYF
j_gene: TRBJ2-3
v_gene: TRBV6-6
d_gene: -
abundance: many

CDR3nt: TGTGCCAGCAGTGAATACGAGACCCAGTACTTC
CDR3aa: CASSEYETQYF
j_gene: TRBJ2-5
v_gene: TRBV25-1
d_gene: -
abundance: many

CDR3nt: TGTGCCAGCAGCTTAGATGCGGGTCAGCCCCAGCATTTT
CDR3aa: CASSLDAGQPQHF
j_gene: TRBJ1-5
v_gene: TRBV11-2
d_gene: -
abundance: many

CDR3nt: TGCAGTGCTAGCAGACAGGACAGGGGTGAGACCCAGTACTTC
CDR3aa: CSASRQDRGETQYF
j_gene: TRBJ2-5
v_gene: TRBV20-1
d_gene: TRBD1
abundance: -

CDR3nt: TGTGCCAGCAGTGCAGGGAGGGAGACCCAGTACTTC
CDR3aa: CASSAGRETQYF
j_gene: TRBJ2-5
v_gene: TRBV27
d_gene: -
abundance: many

CDR3nt: TGTGCCAGCAGTTTACAGGGGTGGAGCAATCAGCCCCAGCATTTT
CDR3aa: CASSLQGWSNQPQHF
j_gene: TRBJ1-5
v_gene: TRBV27
d_gene: -
abundance: many

CDR3nt: TGTGCCATCAGCGCCCTGGGGGAAAAGAGCAACGAGCAGTACTTC
CDR3aa: CAISALGEKSNEQYF
j_gene: TRBJ2-7
v_gene: TRBV10-3
d_gene: -
abundance: many

CDR3nt: TGTGCCAGCAGGCTGGGGGCCGACAATGAGCAGTTCTTC
CDR3aa: CASRLGADNEQFF
j_gene: TRBJ2-1
v_gene: TRBV7-9
d_gene: -
abundance: many

CDR3nt: TGCGCCAGCAGCTCCAGACCGGAACTCTACATTCAGTACTTC
CDR3aa: CASSSRPELYIQYF
j_gene: TRBJ2-4
v_gene: TRBV5-1
d_gene: -
abundance: many

CDR3nt: TGCAGCGTTGAGTTACAGGGTTATGGCTACACCTTC
CDR3aa: CSVELQGYGYTF
j_gene: TRBJ1-2
v_gene: TRBV29-1
d_gene: -
abundance: many

CDR3nt: TGTGCCAGCAGCCACAGGGTACCCAGCTCCTACGAGCAGTACTTC
CDR3aa: CASSHRVPSSYEQYF
j_gene: TRBJ2-7
v_gene: TRBV27
d_gene: -
abundance: many

CDR3nt: TGCGCCAGCAGCTTGGCCCTGGGAGAAGAGACCCAGTACTTC
CDR3aa: CASSLALGEETQYF
j_gene: TRBJ2-5
v_gene: TRBV5-1
d_gene: -
abundance: many

CDR3nt: TGTGCCACCACGGGACAGACGACAGATACGCAGTATTTT
CDR3aa: CATTGQTTDTQYF
j_gene: TRBJ2-3
v_gene: TRBV24-1
d_gene: TRBD1
abundance: many

CDR3nt: TGCGCCAGCAGCTTGACAGGGGGTCAGCCCCAGCATTTT
CDR3aa: CASSLTGGQPQHF
j_gene: TRBJ1-5
v_gene: TRBV5-1
d_gene: TRBD1
abundance: many

CDR3nt: TGTGCCAGCAGCGACAGCTCGAACACTGAAGCTTTCTTT
CDR3aa: CASSDSSNTEAFF
j_gene: TRBJ1-1
v_gene: TRBV12-3/TRBV12-4
d_gene: -
abundance: many

CDR3nt: TGCAGCGTCCCCCGCGGGAACTACAATGAGCAGTTCTTC
CDR3aa: CSVPRGNYNEQFF
j_gene: TRBJ2-1
v_gene: TRBV29-1
d_gene: -
abundance: many

CDR3nt: TGTGCCAGCAGCTTCGAAACCGGGGCCTACGGTCCCTATGAGCAGTTCTTC
CDR3aa: CASSFETGAYGPYEQFF
j_gene: TRBJ2-1
v_gene: TRBV7-2
d_gene: -
abundance: many

CDR3nt: TGTGCCAGCAGTGATCCGGCAGGGGGCCTTTCCTACGAGCAGTACTTC
CDR3aa: CASSDPAGGLSYEQYF
j_gene: TRBJ2-7
v_gene: TRBV2
d_gene: TRBD1
abundance: many

CDR3nt: TGCGCCAGCAGCTTGAGTAAGGGACAGAAGAACACTGAAGCTTTCTTT
CDR3aa: CASSLSKGQKNTEAFF
j_gene: TRBJ1-1
v_gene: TRBV5-1
d_gene: TRBD1
abundance: many

CDR3nt: TGCAGCATAGCGGGAGGCATTATGTATGAGCAGTTCTTC
CDR3aa: CSIAGGIMYEQFF
j_gene: TRBJ2-1
v_gene: TRBV29-1
d_gene: TRBD2
abundance: many

CDR3nt: TGTGCCAGCCCGGGCGGGGGGAGCTCCTACAATGAGCAGTTCTTC
CDR3aa: CASPGGGSSYNEQFF
j_gene: TRBJ2-1
v_gene: TRBV5-4
d_gene: TRBD2
abundance: many

CDR3nt: TGTGCCAGCAGCCAAGTCAGAGAAGAGACCCAGTACTTC
CDR3aa: CASSQVREETQYF
j_gene: TRBJ2-5
v_gene: TRBV4-2
d_gene: -
abundance: many

CDR3nt: TGCGCCAGCAGCGCAGGACGGCCTGGAGCCGGGGAGCTGTTTTTT
CDR3aa: CASSAGRPGAGELFF
j_gene: TRBJ2-2
v_gene: TRBV5-1
d_gene: -
abundance: many

CDR3nt: TGTGCCAGTAAACAGGGGGCCGGGAACACCGGGGAGCTGTTTTTT
CDR3aa: CASKQGAGNTGELFF
j_gene: TRBJ2-2
v_gene: TRBV3-1
d_gene: TRBD1
abundance: many

CDR3nt: TGCAGTGATCCCCGGGGTTACACCGGGGATCTGTTTTTT
CDR3aa: CSDPRGYTGDLFF
j_gene: TRBJ2-2
v_gene: TRBV20-1
d_gene: -
abundance: -

CDR3nt: TGCGCCAGCAGCTTGGCCATAACCGGAGAAAAACTGTTTTTT
CDR3aa: CASSLAITGEKLFF
j_gene: TRBJ1-4
v_gene: TRBV5-1
d_gene: -
abundance: -

CDR3nt: TGTGCCAGCAGCCAAGAATGGACTAGCGGCGAGCAGTACTTC
CDR3aa: CASSQEWTSGEQYF
j_gene: TRBJ2-7
v_gene: TRBV3-1
d_gene: TRBD2
abundance: many

CDR3nt: TGTGCCAGCAGAAAATTTGCAGATACGCAGTATTTT
CDR3aa: CASRKFADTQYF
j_gene: TRBJ2-3
v_gene: TRBV12-3/TRBV12-4
d_gene: -
abundance: -

CDR3nt: TGTGCCAGCAGCCAAAATATAGCGGCAAGCTCCTACAATGAGCAGTTCTTC
CDR3aa: CASSQNIAASSYNEQFF
j_gene: TRBJ2-1
v_gene: TRBV3-1
d_gene: -
abundance: many

CDR3nt: TGTGCCAGCTCACCCCCGGGACTAACCTCCGAGCAGTACTTC
CDR3aa: CASSPPGLTSEQYF
j_gene: TRBJ2-7
v_gene: TRBV18
d_gene: TRBD2
abundance: -

CDR3nt: TGTGCCAGCAGCTTACCCCAGACTAGCGGTTACGATGAGCAGTTCTTC
CDR3aa: CASSLPQTSGYDEQFF
j_gene: TRBJ2-1
v_gene: TRBV7-2
d_gene: TRBD2
abundance: many